These T cell receptor beta chains were read from a single sample in a study of blood T cell repertoires in COVID-19. Clones were sequenced by immunoSEQ multiplex PCR, and TCRdb holds only the in-frame ones, with some missing. The sample lists 110,000 to 150,000 clones, about 86% occurring once. The sequenced sample consisted of peripheral blood. These TCRs come from a human donor in a cohort sampled during active COVID-19. Both conserved end residues are part of each CDR3. D genes are given only for firm matches. Some rows have no size entry. The others give once, few or many, or a class for an expanded clone.

- | - | TRBJ2-7 | TRBV4-3 | CASSHHRDSLSYEQYF | TGCGCCAGCAGCCACCACCGGGACTCACTCTCCTACGAGCAGTACTTC
- | TRBD1 | TRBJ2-5 | TRBV24-1 | CATSDLGQAEETQYF | TGTGCCACCAGTGACCTTGGACAGGCCGAGGAGACCCAGTACTTC
- | TRBD2 | TRBJ2-7 | TRBV11-2 | CASSPPGTSGTTEQYF | TGTGCCAGCAGCCCTCCAGGGACTAGCGGGACTACCGAGCAGTACTTC
once | - | TRBJ2-5 | TRBV5-6 | CASSSAGLETQYF | TGTGCCAGCAGCTCGGCAGGCTTGGAGACCCAGTACTTC
- | TRBD1 | TRBJ2-1 | TRBV7-3 | CASSQTGTAYNEQFF | TGTGCCAGCAGCCAAACCGGGACAGCATACAATGAGCAGTTCTTC
- | - | TRBJ2-1 | TRBV7-5 | CVRSLARTSGNNEQFF | TGTGTCAGAAGCTTAGCCCGGACTAGCGGGAACAATGAGCAGTTCTTC
- | - | TRBJ1-2 | TRBV28 | CASSFPPGGYTF | TGTGCCAGCAGTTTCCCCCCAGGGGGCTACACCTTC
- | TRBD2 | TRBJ2-7 | TRBV9 | CASSVDVGASGSYEQYF | TGTGCCAGCAGCGTAGATGTCGGGGCTAGCGGGTCCTACGAGCAGTACTTC
once | - | TRBJ2-5 | TRBV12-5 | CASCTGRDQETQYF | TGTGCTAGTTGTACAGGGAGGGACCAAGAGACCCAGTACTTC
- | - | TRBJ2-2 | TRBV6-5 | CAAADTRGTGELFF | TGTGCCGCCGCGGACACCCGAGGCACCGGGGAGCTGTTTTTT
- | - | TRBJ1-1 | TRBV19 | CASSSNRNTEAFF | TGTGCCAGTAGTTCCAACAGGAACACTGAAGCTTTCTTT
- | - | TRBJ2-7 | TRBV18 | CASSPPPGLTYEQYF | TGTGCCAGCTCACCACCTCCAGGCCTTACCTACGAGCAGTACTTC
- | - | TRBJ1-3 | TRBV4-1 | CASSQVNSVGLSGNTIYF | TGCGCCAGCAGCCAAGTTAACTCGGTCGGACTCTCTGGAAACACCATATATTTT
- | TRBD1 | TRBJ1-2 | TRBV7-6 | CASSLSGTGPYGYTF | TGTGCCAGCAGCTTATCCGGGACAGGACCCTATGGCTACACCTTC
- | TRBD1 | TRBJ2-4 | TRBV27 | CASSRKSTGQNIQYF | TGTGCCAGCAGTCGGAAATCGACAGGGCAAAACATTCAGTACTTC
- | - | TRBJ1-4 | TRBV19 | CASGQQILPEKLFF | TGTGCCAGTGGTCAACAGATCCTCCCTGAAAAACTGTTTTTT
- | - | TRBJ2-5 | TRBV3-1/TRBV3-2 | CASSMGARRETQYF | TGTGCCAGCAGCATGGGGGCCCGGCGAGAGACCCAGTACTTC